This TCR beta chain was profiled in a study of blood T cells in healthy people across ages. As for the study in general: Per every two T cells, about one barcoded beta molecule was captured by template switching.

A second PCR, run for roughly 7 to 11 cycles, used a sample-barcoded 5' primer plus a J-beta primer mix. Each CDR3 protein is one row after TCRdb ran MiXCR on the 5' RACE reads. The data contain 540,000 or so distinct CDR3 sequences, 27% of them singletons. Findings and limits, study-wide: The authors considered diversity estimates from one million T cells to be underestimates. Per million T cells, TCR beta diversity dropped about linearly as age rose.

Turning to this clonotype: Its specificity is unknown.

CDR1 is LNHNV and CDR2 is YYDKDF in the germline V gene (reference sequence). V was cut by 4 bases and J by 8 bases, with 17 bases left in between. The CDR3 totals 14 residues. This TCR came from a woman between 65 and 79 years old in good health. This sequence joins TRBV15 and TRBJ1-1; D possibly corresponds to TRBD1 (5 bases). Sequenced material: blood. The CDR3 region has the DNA TGTGCCACCAGCAAGTCGGCAGGGAACTCGGAAGCTTTCTTT. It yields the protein CATSKSAGNSEAFF.